The 24 T cell receptor beta chains reported below all come from one sample, sequenced in a study of cytomegalovirus exposure and HLA in healthy donors. Primers for the PCR totalled 60 Vbeta and 13 Jbeta. TCRdb's copy holds only in-frame clones and misses some; the assay was immunoSEQ multiplex PCR. Seen here are some 81,000 clones, approximately 77% observed once, and the top ten hold around 10%. The sequenced sample consisted of PBMCs. The receptors come from a woman in her thirties or forties in good health and CMV-seropositive.

The rearrangement links TRBV30 to TRBJ1-1; 7 bases match TRBD1. Germline V lookup: CDR1 GTSNPN, CDR2 SVGIG (reference sequence). This CDR3 has 13 amino acids. Losses at the gene ends were 2 bases for V and 9 bases for J; bases not matched to a gene: 9. The CDR3 region has the DNA TGTGCCTGGAGTCGGGGACAGATCCGTAAAGCTTTCTTT. Its translation is CAWSRGQIRKAFF.

This chain connects TRBV29-1 to TRBJ1-2; D not certain. CDR1 SQVTM and CDR2 ANQGSEA come from the germline V gene. V was cut by 7 bases and J by 2 bases, with 8 bases left in between. CDR3 length: 11 residues. The DNA for the CDR3 is TGCAGCGGTCTTTTAAACTATGGCTACACCTTC. Its protein product is CSGLLNYGYTF.

V and J are TRBV5-6 and TRBJ1-6; 7 bases match TRBD1. The germline V gene has CDR1 SGHDT and CDR2 YYEEEE. This CDR3 region has 15 residues. After removal of 4 bases from V and 10 bases from J, the junction contained 11 bases not matched to a gene. In DNA form, the CDR3 reads TGTGCCAGCAGCCCGGCGAGGGGGCGGTGGTCACCCCTCCACTTT. Its protein product is CASSPARGRWSPLHF.

This clone showed up just once. The chain carries TRBV19 and TRBJ2-5; D call uncertain. Looked up from germline, CDR1 is LNHDA and CDR2 is SQIVND (reference sequence). The ends were cut back, 1 base at V and 3 bases at J, with 9 bases in the middle. This CDR3 has 14 amino acids. The CDR3 protein is CASSIVGGKETQYF. The CDR3, as DNA: TGTGCCAGTAGTATAGTCGGCGGAAAAGAGACCCAGTACTTC.

This chain connects TRBV4-3 to TRBJ2-2; D might be TRBD2 (5 bases). The V end lost 0 bases, the J end lost 1 base, and 18 bases lay between the germline ends. CDR3 size: 19 residues. In germline, CDR1 is LGHNA, CDR2 YSLEER. The CDR3 here is CASSQEMGSGGLNTGELFF. CDR3 in DNA: TGCGCCAGCAGCCAAGAAATGGGATCGGGCGGACTGAACACCGGGGAGCTGTTTTTT.

In this sample, this clone turned up a few times. A much bigger clone sits one base away, suggesting this may be a read error. The chain joins TRBV5-4 to TRBJ1-1, with 11 bases identical to TRBD1. V gave up 4 bases and J gave up 7 bases; unmatched junction bases: 6. Germline V lookup: CDR1 SGHNT, CDR2 YYREEE (reference sequence). The CDR3 is made up of 14 amino acids. CDR3 nucleotides: TGTGCCAGCAGCCCGGACAGGGGGCTGGTTGAAGCTTTCTTT. This translates into CASSPDRGLVEAFF.

The chain uses TRBV7-2 and TRBJ1-2; a weak D match, TRBD1 (6 bases). V lost 1 base and J 7 bases, leaving 16 bases between the germline ends. CDR1 and CDR2 from the germline V gene are SGHTA and FQGNSA. This CDR3 is 15 amino acids long. The chain's CDR3 is CASSLVGEGGAGYTF. The CDR3 DNA reads as TGTGCCAGCAGCTTAGTAGGGGAGGGGGGAGCTGGCTACACCTTC.

The chain uses TRBV7-2 and TRBJ2-5, with TRBD1 identical over 7 bases. The V and J ends lost 3 bases and 5 bases, in that order; junction bases with no gene match: 6. CDR3 length: 14 residues. Germline CDR1 is SGHTA and CDR2 is FQGNSA. Written as DNA, the CDR3 is TGTGCCAGCAGCTTGCAAACAGGGGAGGAGACCCAGTACTTC. It specifies CASSLQTGEETQYF.

This clone came up a few times. V usage is TRBV10-3 and J usage is TRBJ2-7, with 10 nucleotides matching TRBD2. CDR3 length equals 14 residues. Germline CDR1 and CDR2: ENHRY and SYGVKD. Trimming removed 2 bases from V and 6 bases from J; junction bases left unmatched: 4. CDR3 protein: CAISEGTSAAEQYF. The CDR3 coding sequence is TGTGCCATCAGTGAGGGGACTAGCGCCGCCGAGCAGTACTTC.

This clone occurred once. CDR3 in amino acids: CASSIEGRGLQPQHF. The CDR3 DNA is TGTGCCAGTAGTATAGAGGGCAGGGGGCTTCAGCCCCAGCATTTT. The V and J genes are TRBV19 and TRBJ1-5; 8 nucleotides align to TRBD1. Germline V gene sequence: CDR1 LNHDA, CDR2 SQIVND (reference sequence). CDR3 length: 15 amino acids. Trimming took 0 bases from V and 6 from J; bases not matched to a gene: 4.

This clone has just a few counts. This chain uses TRBV10-3 with TRBJ1-2; 7 bases are a match to TRBD1. The CDR3 spans 12 residues. Germline-derived CDR1 and CDR2 are ENHRY and SYGVKD. V dropped 6 bases and J dropped 8; count of bases not matched to a gene: 6. CDR3 sequence: CAISVDRVGYTF. The CDR3 DNA follows: TGTGCCATCAGCGTTGACAGGGTCGGCTACACCTTC.

The J gene is TRBJ2-7, the V gene TRBV5-8; perhaps TRBD2 as D (6 bases). This CDR3 has 13 residues. V shed 1 base and J shed 6 bases, with 11 bases lying between them. Germline V lookup: CDR1 SGHTS, CDR2 YDEGEE. The CDR3 region is CASSLYRGSEQYF. CDR3 in DNA: TGTGCCAGCAGCTTGTATCGGGGGAGCGAGCAGTACTTC.

V usage is TRBV7-2 and J usage is TRBJ1-5; 12 nucleotides match TRBD1. The CDR3 totals 15 residues. Germline values: CDR1 SGHTA, CDR2 FQGNSA. The trim removed 5 bases at V and 6 bases at J, leaving 5 bases unmatched. The CDR3 sequence is CASSGGQGAIQPQHF. CDR3 bases: TGTGCCAGCAGCGGGGGACAGGGGGCGATTCAGCCCCAGCATTTT.

The chain combines TRBV6-5 with TRBJ2-1, with TRBD1 as a possible D gene (6 bases). The CDR3 loop spans 15 amino acids. The germline V gene encodes CDR1 MNHEY and CDR2 SVGAGI. V lost 2 bases and J 2 bases, leaving 10 bases between the germline ends. The chain's CDR3 is CASSYTRQAYNEQFF. In DNA form, the CDR3 reads TGTGCCAGCAGTTACACCCGACAGGCCTACAATGAGCAGTTCTTC.

The rearrangement uses TRBV28 and TRBJ2-5; D remains unclear. The CDR3 totals 15 residues. The germline V and J ends were trimmed by 1 base and 3 bases, with 12 bases remaining between them. Germline CDR1 is MDHEN and CDR2 is SYDVKM. CDR3 amino acids: CASSLSGQVEETQYF. CDR3 nucleotides: TGTGCCAGCAGTTTATCTGGCCAGGTTGAAGAGACCCAGTACTTC. Drawing the rest from reference TRBV28 and TRBJ2-5, the complete variable domain is DVKVTQSSRYLVKRTGEKVFLECVQDMDHENMFWYRQDPGLGLRLIYFSYDVKMKEKGDIPEGYSVSREKKERFSLILESASTNQTSMYLCASSLSGQVEETQYFGPGTRLLVL.

The chain combines TRBV2 with TRBJ2-3; no reliable D call. V was cut by 4 bases and J by 6 bases, with 14 bases left in between. CDR1 is SNHLY, CDR2 FYNNEI, per germline. The CDR3 sequence is 14 residues long. CDR3 DNA sequence: TGTGCCAGCAGTGTTATTACGGAGTCCGATACGCAGTATTTT. Residues: CASSVITESDTQYF.

The genes are TRBV2 and TRBJ2-2; D remains unclear. The V and J ends lost 8 bases and 6 bases respectively, with 10 bases between them. Germline V gene data show CDR1 as SNHLY and CDR2 as FYNNEI. The CDR3 is made up of 12 amino acids. CDR3 nucleotides: TGTGCCAGCGGTGTCTCCGCCGGGGAGCTGTTTTTT. Residues: CASGVSAGELFF.

In its sample, this clone was seen a few times. CDR3 coding DNA: TGTGCCAGCAGTTACTCGAGTACCCTGGCAGGCTACGAGCAGTACTTC. Translation gives CASSYSSTLAGYEQYF. The V and J genes are TRBV6-5 and TRBJ2-5; D is ambiguous. The last part of the DNA fits TRBJ2-7 better; the J call may be wrong. In germline, CDR1 is MNHEY, CDR2 SVGAGI. This CDR3 is 16 amino acids long.

The chain recombines TRBV18 with TRBJ2-7; D call uncertain. Germline V gene data show CDR1 as KGHSH and CDR2 as LQKENI. The CDR3 spans 12 residues. V dropped 3 bases and J dropped 3 bases, with 6 bases sitting between them. For the CDR3, the DNA is TGTGCCAGCTCACCCAATGTCTACGAGCAGTACTTC. Amino acid sequence: CASSPNVYEQYF.

This clone appeared a single time. The V call is TRBV6-8, the J call TRBJ2-5, with TRBD2 matching over 7 bases. CDR3 size: 14 residues. Germline lookup yields CDR1 MNHGY and CDR2 SAAAGT. V shed 2 bases, J shed 0 bases, and the junction held 0 bases outside the gene matches. CDR3 nucleotides: TGTGCCAGCAGTTACCGGGGGGACCAAGAGACCCAGTACTTC. This encodes CASSYRGDQETQYF.

This rearrangement joins TRBV19 to TRBJ2-7, with 8 bases lining up with TRBD1. CDR1 LNHDA and CDR2 SQIVND come from the germline V gene (reference sequence). There are 13 residues in the CDR3. V gave up 6 bases and J gave up 3 bases; unmatched junction bases: 4. The CDR3 spells CASSQDRDYEQYF. The CDR3 nucleotides read TGTGCCAGTAGCCAGGACAGGGACTACGAGCAGTACTTC. Combining the CDR3 with reference TRBV19 and TRBJ2-7 gives the whole variable domain DGGITQSPKYLFRKEGQNVTLSCEQNLNHDAMYWYRQDPGQGLRLIYYSQIVNDFQKGDIAEGYSVSREKKESFPLTVTSAQKNPTAFYLCASSQDRDYEQYFGPGTRLTVT.

This clone was seen more than once but under ten times. The chain links TRBV6-1 to TRBJ1-4, with 8 bases lining up with TRBD1. V shed 2 bases and J 7 bases; nucleotides not matched to a gene: 9. The CDR3 covers 16 residues. CDR1 is MNHNS, CDR2 SASEGT, per germline. CDR3 nucleotides: TGTGCCAGCAGTGAAATTTTGCAGGGGGCAGGTGAAAAACTGTTTTTT. Translating it yields CASSEILQGAGEKLFF.

The chain has TRBV6-5 and TRBJ1-1, with D possibly matching TRBD1 (5 bases). Trimming pared 7 bases from V and 3 bases from J, leaving 9 bases between. This CDR3 is built from 12 residues. Germline values: CDR1 MNHEY, CDR2 SVGAGI. The CDR3 is CASNSGYTEAFF. The CDR3 nucleotides read TGTGCCAGCAACTCAGGGTACACTGAAGCTTTCTTT.

This chain joins TRBV6-6 and TRBJ2-7; 11 bases line up with TRBD2. V lost 5 bases and J lost 7; bases outside the gene matches: 10. There are 15 residues in the CDR3. Germline CDR1 MNHNY, CDR2 SVGAGI (reference sequence). CDR3 nucleotide sequence: TGTGCCAGCAGTCCGAAATCTAGCGGGAGGAGGGAGCAGTACTTC. As protein: CASSPKSSGRREQYF.